What follows are 28 T cell receptor beta chains derived from one specimen sequenced in a study of shared clonotypes between healthy human individuals. Profiling relied on immunoSEQ multiplex PCR, and the TCRdb table lists in-frame clones only, not all of them. The sample contains 1,400,000 or so clones, 98% to 99% of which appear only once. The sequenced material came from naive CD4+ T cells sorted from blood. Subset in this sample: CD45RA+ positively selected. These receptors were taken from a man aged 30 to 45 in good health.

V usage is TRBV18 and J usage is TRBJ1-1; D is possibly TRBD1 (6 bases). CDR1 is KGHSH, CDR2 LQKENI, per germline. Trimming cost V 5 bases and J 4 bases, with 17 bases left between them. The CDR3 loop spans 15 amino acids. The CDR3 loop is CASSGNAGAGTEAFF. The CDR3 bases are TGTGCCAGCTCAGGCAACGCAGGGGCTGGCACTGAAGCTTTCTTT.

The chain joins TRBV5-4 to TRBJ1-1; 9 nucleotides match TRBD1. CDR3 length: 16 amino acids. Trimming removed 4 bases from V and 1 base from J; junction bases left unmatched: 8. Germline assignment: CDR1 SGHNT and CDR2 YYREEE (reference sequence). DNA of the CDR3: TGTGCCAGCAGCACGGGACAGGGAGAACCGAACACTGAAGCTTTCTTT. It codes for CASSTGQGEPNTEAFF.

The chain employs TRBV7-9 and TRBJ1-5, with TRBD1 identical over 10 bases. The CDR3 extends over 15 amino acids. CDR1 and CDR2 from the germline V gene are SEHNR and FQNEAQ (reference sequence). V shed 4 bases, J shed 4 bases, and the junction held 4 bases outside the gene matches. DNA for the CDR3: TGTGCCAGCAGCTCCGGGACAGGGGAAAATCAGCCCCAGCATTTT. This sequence encodes CASSSGTGENQPQHF.

The chain employs TRBV2 and TRBJ2-2; TRBD2 matches 9 bases. The J segment lost 3 bases and the V segment lost 7 bases, leaving 3 bases of the junction unmatched. Germline CDR1 reads SNHLY; CDR2 reads FYNNEI. The CDR3 totals 14 residues. The CDR3 nucleotides are TGTGCCAGCACTAGCGGGACACACACCGGGGAGCTGTTTTTT. Residues: CASTSGTHTGELFF.

Note on this clone: One end of the junction does not line up with germline, which may come from a read error. The chain joins TRBV6-4 to TRBJ1-1, with no clear D. This CDR3 has 11 residues. Germline V lookup: CDR1 MRHNA, CDR2 SNTAGT. The CDR3 DNA follows: TGTGCCAGCAGTGACTCGAGTCTCCTTATCTTT. This encodes CASSDSSLLIF.

J is TRBJ1-2 and V is TRBV19; no definite D call. CDR1 and CDR2 from the germline V gene are LNHDA and SQIVND (reference sequence). The CDR3 consists of 11 residues. V lost 10 bases, J lost 7 bases, and 13 bases lay in between. The CDR3 spells CATRLAGGYTF. In DNA form, the CDR3 reads TGTGCCACCAGGCTCGCCGGTGGCTACACCTTC.

The chain links TRBV18 to TRBJ1-4; tentatively, D is TRBD1 (6 bases). Trimming shortened V by 0 bases and J by 8 bases, and 13 bases separated the two germline ends. The CDR3 covers 15 residues. Germline-derived CDR1 and CDR2 are KGHSH and LQKENI. CDR3 sequence (DNA): TGTGCCAGCTCACCACCGCAGGGGTCACGGGAAAAACTGTTTTTT. Protein: CASSPPQGSREKLFF. Using reference TRBV18 and TRBJ1-4 for the parts outside the CDR3, the full variable domain is NAGVMQNPRHLVRRRGQEARLRCSPMKGHSHVYWYRQLPEEGLKFMVYLQKENIIDESGMPKERFSAEFPKEGPSILRIQQVVRGDSAAYFCASSPPQGSREKLFFGSGTQLSVL.

The gene calls are TRBV7-6 and TRBJ2-2; D not certain. Germline V lookup: CDR1 SGHVS, CDR2 FNYEAQ. The CDR3 runs 14 residues. Trimming took off 3 bases at V and 3 bases at J, with 8 bases between the two ends. The CDR3 loop reads CASSFAVDTGELFF. In nucleotides, the CDR3 is TGTGCCAGCAGCTTTGCAGTGGACACCGGGGAGCTGTTTTTT.

The rearrangement joins TRBV5-4 to TRBJ2-5; TRBD1 is a possible D gene (6 bases). Germline V gene lookup returns CDR1 SGHNT and CDR2 YYREEE (reference sequence). V lost 1 base and J lost 3, with 16 bases in between. The CDR3 is 16 amino acids. CDR3 DNA sequence: TGTGCCAGCAGCTTGCGGACAGCTCCCTCTAAAGAGACCCAGTACTTC. Its translation: CASSLRTAPSKETQYF.

This chain links TRBV6-5 with TRBJ1-2; D call uncertain. Germline V gene lookup returns CDR1 MNHEY and CDR2 SVGAGI. The CDR3 length is 16 residues. Trimming cost V 0 bases and J 13 bases, with 24 bases left between them. CDR3 in DNA: TGTGCCAGCAGTTACTCGATTGCCCAGGCCCAGCACCCTCTCACCTTC. Residues: CASSYSIAQAQHPLTF.

The chain uses TRBV6-1 and TRBJ2-2; D gene unclear. The germline V gene has CDR1 MNHNS and CDR2 SASEGT. V lost 6 bases to trimming and J lost 4 bases, with 15 bases between them. The CDR3 is 15 amino acids. The CDR3 protein is CASRASRTGTGELFF. In DNA, the CDR3 is TGTGCCAGCAGGGCCAGTCGAACCGGCACCGGGGAGCTGTTTTTT.

J is TRBJ2-2 and V is TRBV29-1, with 11 positions matching TRBD2. The germline CDR1 and CDR2 sequences are SQVTM and ANQGSEA. The CDR3 runs to 15 residues. The junction had 6 bases not matched to a gene; V was cut back by 7 bases and J by 2 bases. The CDR3 DNA reads TGCAGCGCGTTACTAGCGGGAGTTAACACCGGGGAGCTGTTTTTT. As protein: CSALLAGVNTGELFF.

The V call is TRBV7-9, the J call TRBJ2-1, with 9 bases that match TRBD2. The J segment lost 6 bases and the V segment lost 6 bases, leaving 9 bases of the junction unmatched. In germline, CDR1 is SEHNR, CDR2 FQNEAQ (reference sequence). The length of the CDR3 is 15 residues. The CDR3 loop reads CASSTLAGDGNEQFF. The CDR3 bases are TGTGCCAGCAGTACCTTAGCGGGAGATGGCAATGAGCAGTTCTTC.

The chain is built from TRBV5-1 and TRBJ2-6; 7 nucleotides align to TRBD1. The V segment lost 0 bases and the J segment 1 base; nucleotides outside the gene matches: 7. The CDR3 totals 18 residues. Germline CDR1 is SGHRS and CDR2 is YFSETQ. The CDR3 loop reads CASSLDRQGRSGANVLTF. The DNA for the CDR3 is TGCGCCAGCAGCTTGGATCGACAGGGTAGATCTGGGGCCAACGTCCTGACTTTC.

This chain joins TRBV27 and TRBJ1-3; D unclear. Trimming left V 3 bases short and J 7 bases short, with 10 bases between. The CDR3 runs 13 residues. Germline assignment: CDR1 MNHEY and CDR2 SMNVEV (reference sequence). The CDR3 loop is CASSFSARNTIYF. CDR3 DNA sequence: TGTGCCAGCAGTTTCAGTGCGAGGAACACCATATATTTT.

This clone came up once. The V and J genes are TRBV27 and TRBJ2-5, with 8 bases fitting TRBD1. V dropped 6 bases and J dropped 3; count of bases not matched to a gene: 6. The germline V gene encodes CDR1 MNHEY and CDR2 SMNVEV (reference sequence). The CDR3 has 14 amino acids. CDR3 sequence reads: CASSLGTGEETQYF. CDR3 nucleotides: TGTGCCAGCAGCCTCGGGACAGGTGAAGAGACCCAGTACTTC.

Concerning this clone itself: This specimen includes other DNA sequences encoding the same CDR3. The chain joins TRBV9 to TRBJ2-1, with a possible D match to TRBD1 (6 bases). Looked up from germline, CDR1 is SGDLS and CDR2 is YYNGEE. There are 15 residues in the CDR3. Trimming pared 0 bases from V and 4 bases from J, leaving 11 bases between. In DNA form, the CDR3 reads TGTGCCAGCAGCGTAGGAGGGGGAAATTACAATGAGCAGTTCTTC. Translated: CASSVGGGNYNEQFF.

This sequence joins TRBV5-4 and TRBJ1-3; D is unclear. Germline V gene data show CDR1 as SGHNT and CDR2 as YYREEE (reference sequence). V gave up 2 bases and J gave up 2 bases, with 11 bases separating them. This CDR3 spans 15 amino acids. CDR3 sequence reads: CASSLSGIPGNTIYF. CDR3 bases: TGTGCCAGCAGCTTATCGGGAATCCCTGGAAACACCATATATTTT. The complete variable domain, with remaining parts taken from reference TRBV5-4 and TRBJ1-3, reads ETGVTQSPTHLIKTRGQQVTLRCSSQSGHNTVSWYQQALGQGPQFIFQYYREEENGRGNFPPRFSGLQFPNYSSELNVNALELDDSALYLCASSLSGIPGNTIYFGEGSWLTVV.

Concerning this clone: The germline gene is not matched at one end of the junction; a read error may be the cause. The chain links TRBV6-1 to TRBJ1-2; 7 bases align to TRBD1. The CDR3 loop spans 18 amino acids. Germline loops: CDR1 MNHNS, CDR2 SASEGT. CDR3 sequence: CASSEAETGRSVAYGYTF. CDR3 DNA sequence: TGTGCCAGTAGTGAGGCCGAGACAGGGAGGTCAGTGGCCTATGGCTACACCTTC.

This clone was recorded once. The chain recombines TRBV7-2 with TRBJ2-7; 7 nucleotides align to TRBD1. CDR1 SGHTA and CDR2 FQGNSA come from the germline V gene. V dropped 4 bases and J dropped 2; count of bases not matched to a gene: 11. There are 16 residues in the CDR3. The CDR3 loop is CASSSNRGQGTYEQYF. In nucleotides, the CDR3 is TGTGCCAGCAGCTCCAACAGGGGCCAGGGAACCTACGAGCAGTACTTC.

The CDR3 spells CASSPHRQETQYF. The CDR3 region has the DNA TGTGCCAGCTCACCCCATCGCCAAGAGACCCAGTACTTC. This sequence joins TRBV18 and TRBJ2-5; D remains unclear. The germline V gene has CDR1 KGHSH and CDR2 LQKENI. Trimming left V 3 bases short and J 1 base short, with 6 bases between. CDR3 length equals 13 residues.

The chain recombines TRBV6-1 with TRBJ1-2; no definite D call. With 4 bases removed from V and 3 bases from J, the gap between germline ends came to 3 bases. The V gene's germline CDR1 is MNHNS and CDR2 SASEGT. The CDR3 spans 11 residues. For the CDR3, the DNA is TGTGCCAGCAGTGGATACTATGGCTACACCTTC. Its translation is CASSGYYGYTF.

The chain couples TRBV19 to TRBJ2-1; D remains ambiguous. This CDR3 contains 12 residues. Germline CDR1 is LNHDA and CDR2 is SQIVND (reference sequence). V lost 5 bases, J lost 3 bases, and 5 bases lay in between. CDR3 DNA sequence: TGTGCCAGTAGTCGAAACTACAATGAGCAGTTCTTC. This codes for CASSRNYNEQFF.

This clone appeared once. The chain uses TRBV2 and TRBJ2-7; 9 nucleotides align to TRBD1. V dropped 4 bases and J dropped 3; count of bases not matched to a gene: 7. Germline CDR1 and CDR2: SNHLY and FYNNEI. The CDR3 covers 15 residues. This chain's CDR3 is CASSVAQGAVYEQYF. DNA for the CDR3: TGTGCCAGCAGTGTTGCACAGGGGGCCGTCTACGAGCAGTACTTC.

The J gene is TRBJ1-2, the V gene TRBV21-1; TRBD1 is the table's D call, not checked against the DNA. TRBV21-1 counts as a pseudogene. CDR3 size: 17 residues. CDR3: CASSKLMGGQGLCGYTF. CDR3 nucleotides: TGTGCCAGCAGCAAATTGATGGGGGGACAGGGACTATGCGGCTACACCTTC.

The rearrangement joins TRBV19 to TRBJ1-5; D is unclear. V was clipped by 3 bases and J by 0 bases, with 15 bases between them. Germline CDR1 reads LNHDA; CDR2 reads SQIVND (reference sequence). This CDR3 has 17 residues. In nucleotides, the CDR3 is TGTGCCAGTAGTATTCGGCGTGCACGAGCTAGCAATCAGCCCCAGCATTTT. This sequence encodes CASSIRRARASNQPQHF.

The rearrangement joins TRBV27 to TRBJ2-3, with D uncertain. Germline V CDR1 and CDR2: MNHEY, SMNVEV (reference sequence). V was clipped by 5 bases and J by 0 bases, with 9 bases between them. This CDR3 is built from 14 residues. This chain's CDR3 is CASSHHPSTDTQYF. The CDR3 nucleotides read TGTGCCAGCAGTCACCACCCCAGCACAGATACGCAGTATTTT.

In regard to this clone: Other DNA sequences in the same sample also yield this CDR3. This chain connects TRBV27 to TRBJ1-2; no definite D call. The CDR3 totals 12 residues. Germline CDR1 is MNHEY and CDR2 is SMNVEV (reference sequence). V was shortened by 3 bases and J by 4 bases, with 6 bases between the two germline ends. In nucleotides, the CDR3 is TGTGCCAGCAGTTTGGCGGGCTATGGCTACACCTTC. Protein product: CASSLAGYGYTF.